The entry that follows covers one TCR beta chain sequence. As yet, its antigen is unknown. These data originate in a study of vaccination effects on CD4 cells after COVID-19. Repertoires were generated with immunoSEQ multiplex PCR, while TCRdb's copy carries only in-frame clones and drops some. This table has tens of thousands of clones, approximately 70% appearing once. The length of the CDR3 is 13 residues. Germline V gives CDR1 SQVTM, CDR2 ANQGSEA. The V end lost 4 bases, the J end lost 0 bases, and 7 bases lay between the germline ends. Before any sequencing was done, the ViraFEST assay used viral peptide pools to expand antigen-specific CD4+ T cells. CD4+ T cells were isolated after less than 12 days of culture. Vaccine recipients had no previous SARS-CoV-2 infection; their nucleocapsid antibodies were negative. A half-medium replacement with IL-2 medium was carried out on days 3 and 7.

The V gene is TRBV29-1, the J gene TRBJ2-1; D call uncertain. This TCR was sampled from a human donor who received a COVID-19 vaccine. The sequencing used CD4+ T cells from PBMCs cultured with HCoV-OC43 spike peptides, collected before COVID-19 vaccination. The subset was: HCoV-OC43 spike overlapping peptide pool stimulation. The CDR3 DNA is TGCAGCGTTGGGCACAGCTCCTACAATGAGCAGTTCTTC. This codes for CSVGHSSYNEQFF.